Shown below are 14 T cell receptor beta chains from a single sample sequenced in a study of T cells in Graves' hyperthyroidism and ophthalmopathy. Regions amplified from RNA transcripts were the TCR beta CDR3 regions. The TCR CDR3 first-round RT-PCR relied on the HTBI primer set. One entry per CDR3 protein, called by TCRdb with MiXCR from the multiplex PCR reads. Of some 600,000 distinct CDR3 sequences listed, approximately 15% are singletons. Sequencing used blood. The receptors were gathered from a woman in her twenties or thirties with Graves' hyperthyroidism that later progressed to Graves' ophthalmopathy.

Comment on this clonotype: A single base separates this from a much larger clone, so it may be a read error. Here the CDR3 reads CASSYSLQGGLNSPLHF. The CDR3 DNA is TGTGCCAGCAGTTACTCCCTCCAGGGAGGGCTGAATTCACCCCTCCACTTT. The rearrangement links TRBV6-2 or TRBV6-3 to TRBJ1-6, with a weak D call TRBD1 (5 bases). V was trimmed by 0 bases and J by 7 bases, leaving 16 bases between them. This CDR3 spans 17 amino acids. Germline V gene sequence: CDR1 MNHEY, CDR2 SVGEGT.

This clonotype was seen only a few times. The CDR3 nucleotides read TGTGCCAGCAGCCCCGGACTAGCGGGAGTTACCGGGGAGCTGTTTTTT. Amino acid sequence: CASSPGLAGVTGELFF. V is TRBV5-6 and J is TRBJ2-2; 13 bases fit TRBD2. CDR3 length: 16 amino acids. CDR1 is SGHDT and CDR2 is YYEEEE in the germline V gene. The V gene end was trimmed by 4 bases and the J gene end by 5 bases; junction bases not matched to a gene: 5.

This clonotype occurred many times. As DNA, the CDR3 is TGTGCCACCAGTGAGGGACAGGGGAACTATGGCTACACCTTC. As protein: CATSEGQGNYGYTF. The genes are TRBV24-1 and TRBJ1-2, with 10 bases aligning to TRBD1. CDR1 is KGHDR, CDR2 SFDVKD, per germline. CDR3 size: 14 residues. V gave up 4 bases and J gave up 2 bases; unmatched junction bases: 0.

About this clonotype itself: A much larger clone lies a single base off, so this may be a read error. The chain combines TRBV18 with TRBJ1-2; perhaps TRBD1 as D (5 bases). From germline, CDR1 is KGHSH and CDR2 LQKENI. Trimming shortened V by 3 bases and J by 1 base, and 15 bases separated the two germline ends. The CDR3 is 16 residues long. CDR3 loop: CASSPHDSAFNYGYTF. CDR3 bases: TGTGCCAGCTCACCCCACGACAGCGCCTTTAACTATGGCTACACCTTC. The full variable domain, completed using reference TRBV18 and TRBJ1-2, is NAGVMQNPRHLVRRRGQEARLRCSPMKGHSHVYWYRQLPEEGLKFMVYLQKENIIDESGMPKERFSAEFPKEGPSILRIQQVVRGDSAAYFCASSPHDSAFNYGYTFGSGTRLTVV.

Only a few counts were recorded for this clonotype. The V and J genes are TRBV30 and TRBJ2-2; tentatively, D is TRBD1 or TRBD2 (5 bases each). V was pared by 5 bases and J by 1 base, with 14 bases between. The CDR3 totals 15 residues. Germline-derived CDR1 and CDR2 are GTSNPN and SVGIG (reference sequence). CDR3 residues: CAWGGRLLNTGELFF. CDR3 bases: TGTGCCTGGGGGGGACGGCTCCTGAACACCGGGGAGCTGTTTTTT.

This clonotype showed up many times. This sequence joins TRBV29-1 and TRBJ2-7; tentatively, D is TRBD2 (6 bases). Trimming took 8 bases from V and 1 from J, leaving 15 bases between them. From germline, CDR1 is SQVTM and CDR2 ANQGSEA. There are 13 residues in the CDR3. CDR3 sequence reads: CSSLVEGSYEQYF. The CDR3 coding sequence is TGCAGCTCCCTGGTGGAGGGGTCCTACGAGCAGTACTTC.

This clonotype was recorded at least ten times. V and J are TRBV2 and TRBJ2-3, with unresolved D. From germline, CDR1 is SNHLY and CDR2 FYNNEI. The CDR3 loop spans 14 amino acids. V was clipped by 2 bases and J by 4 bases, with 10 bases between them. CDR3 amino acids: CASSESGSPDTQYF. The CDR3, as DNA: TGTGCCAGCAGTGAAAGTGGGTCGCCAGATACGCAGTATTTT.

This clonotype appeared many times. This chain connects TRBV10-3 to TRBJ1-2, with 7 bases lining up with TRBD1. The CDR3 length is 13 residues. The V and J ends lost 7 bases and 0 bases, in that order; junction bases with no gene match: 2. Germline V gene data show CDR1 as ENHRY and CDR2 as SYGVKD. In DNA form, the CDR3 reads TGTGCCATCACCCAGGGGGCTAACTATGGCTACACCTTC. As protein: CAITQGANYGYTF.

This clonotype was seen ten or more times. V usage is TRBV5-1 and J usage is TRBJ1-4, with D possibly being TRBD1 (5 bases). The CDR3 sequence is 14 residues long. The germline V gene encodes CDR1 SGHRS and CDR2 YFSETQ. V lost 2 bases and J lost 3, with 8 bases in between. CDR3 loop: CASSFSQANEKLFF. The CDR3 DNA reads TGCGCCAGCAGCTTTTCACAGGCTAATGAAAAACTGTTTTTT.

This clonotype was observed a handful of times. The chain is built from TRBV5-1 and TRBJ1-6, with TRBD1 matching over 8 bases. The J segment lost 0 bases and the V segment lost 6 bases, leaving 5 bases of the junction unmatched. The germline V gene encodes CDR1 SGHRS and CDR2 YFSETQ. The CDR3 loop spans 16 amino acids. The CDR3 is CASKITGGSYNSPLHF. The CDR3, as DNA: TGCGCCAGCAAGATCACAGGGGGCTCCTATAATTCACCCCTCCACTTT.

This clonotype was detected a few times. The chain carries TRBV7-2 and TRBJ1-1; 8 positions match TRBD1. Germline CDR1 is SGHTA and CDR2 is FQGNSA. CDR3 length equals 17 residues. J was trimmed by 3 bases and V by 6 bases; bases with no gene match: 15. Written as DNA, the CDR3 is TGTGCCAGCAGTCCCCGTGGTGGGCAGGGGGCCTACACTGAAGCTTTCTTT. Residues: CASSPRGGQGAYTEAFF.

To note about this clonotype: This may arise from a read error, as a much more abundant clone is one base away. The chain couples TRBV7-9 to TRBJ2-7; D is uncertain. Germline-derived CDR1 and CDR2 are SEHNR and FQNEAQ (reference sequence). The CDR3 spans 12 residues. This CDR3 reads CASSPPVGEQSF. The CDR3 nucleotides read TGTGCCAGCAGCCCCCCAGTAGGCGAGCAGTCCTTC.

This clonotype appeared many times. CDR3 DNA: TGTGCCAGCACCCATCGTTGGGACAAGAGCTCCTATAATTCACCCCTCCACTTT. Residues: CASTHRWDKSSYNSPLHF. J is TRBJ1-6 and V is TRBV6-2 or TRBV6-3; weak D call: TRBD1 (6 bases). Germline assignment: CDR1 MNHEY and CDR2 SVGEGT. This CDR3 contains 18 residues. V was clipped by 7 bases and J by 0 bases, with 19 bases between them.

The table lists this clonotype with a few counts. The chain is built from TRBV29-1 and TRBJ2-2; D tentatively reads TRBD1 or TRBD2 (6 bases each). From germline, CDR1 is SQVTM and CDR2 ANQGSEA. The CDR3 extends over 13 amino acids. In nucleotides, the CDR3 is TGCGTGGGGGCTAGCGTTGTCCCCGGGGAGCTGTTTTTT. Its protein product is CVGASVVPGELFF.